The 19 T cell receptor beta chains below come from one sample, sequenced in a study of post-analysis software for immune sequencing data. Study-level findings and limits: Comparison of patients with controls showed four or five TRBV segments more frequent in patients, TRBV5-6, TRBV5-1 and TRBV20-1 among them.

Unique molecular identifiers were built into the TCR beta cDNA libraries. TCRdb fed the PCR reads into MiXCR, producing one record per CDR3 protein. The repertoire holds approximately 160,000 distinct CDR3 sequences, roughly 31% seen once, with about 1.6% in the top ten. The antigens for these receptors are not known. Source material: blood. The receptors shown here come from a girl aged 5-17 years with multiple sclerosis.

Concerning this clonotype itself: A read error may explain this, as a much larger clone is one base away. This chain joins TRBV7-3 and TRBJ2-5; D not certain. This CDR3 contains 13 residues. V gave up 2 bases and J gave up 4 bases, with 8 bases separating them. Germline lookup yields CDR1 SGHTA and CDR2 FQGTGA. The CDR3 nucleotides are TGTGCCAGCAGCTTATTTGACCGAGAGACCCAGTACTTC. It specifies CASSLFDRETQYF.

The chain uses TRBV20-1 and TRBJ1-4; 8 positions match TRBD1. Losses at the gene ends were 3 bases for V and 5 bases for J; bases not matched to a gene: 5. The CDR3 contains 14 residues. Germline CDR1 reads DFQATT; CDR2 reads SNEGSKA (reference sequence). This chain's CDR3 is CSASSWTGNEKLFF. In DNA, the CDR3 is TGCAGTGCTAGCTCATGGACAGGGAATGAAAAACTGTTTTTT.

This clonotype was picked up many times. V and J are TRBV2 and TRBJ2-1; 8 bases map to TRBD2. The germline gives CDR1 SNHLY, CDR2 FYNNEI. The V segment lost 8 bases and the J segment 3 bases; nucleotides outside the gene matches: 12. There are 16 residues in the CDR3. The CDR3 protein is CASGNPSGYFYNEQFF. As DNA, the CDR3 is TGTGCCAGCGGGAATCCTAGCGGGTATTTCTACAATGAGCAGTTCTTC.

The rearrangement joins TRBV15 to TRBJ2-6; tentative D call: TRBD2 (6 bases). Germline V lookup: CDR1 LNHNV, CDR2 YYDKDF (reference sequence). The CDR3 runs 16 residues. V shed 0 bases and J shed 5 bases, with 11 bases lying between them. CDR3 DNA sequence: TGTGCCACCAGCAGAGAGGGGGGTAGTAGGGCCAACGTCCTGACTTTC. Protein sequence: CATSREGGSRANVLTF.

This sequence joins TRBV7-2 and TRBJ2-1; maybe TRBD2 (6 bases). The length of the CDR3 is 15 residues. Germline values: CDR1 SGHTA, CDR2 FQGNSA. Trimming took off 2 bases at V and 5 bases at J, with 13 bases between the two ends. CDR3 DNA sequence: TGTGCCAGCAGCTTAACCGGGACTGCTGACAATGAGCAGTTCTTC. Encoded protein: CASSLTGTADNEQFF.

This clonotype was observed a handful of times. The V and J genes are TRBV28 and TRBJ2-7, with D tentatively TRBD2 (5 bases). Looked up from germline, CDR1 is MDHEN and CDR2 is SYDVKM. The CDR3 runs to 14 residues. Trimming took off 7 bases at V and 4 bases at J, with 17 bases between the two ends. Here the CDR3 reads CASIAAGPGYEQYF. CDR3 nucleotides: TGTGCCAGCATCGCCGCGGGCCCTGGATACGAGCAGTACTTC.

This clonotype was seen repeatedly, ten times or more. The chain's CDR3 is CASSVGVSGSGYNEQFF. The CDR3 nucleotides are TGTGCCAGCAGCGTAGGGGTTAGCGGGAGTGGATATAATGAGCAGTTCTTC. This chain links TRBV9 with TRBJ2-1, with TRBD2 identical over 9 bases. V was pared by 0 bases and J by 7 bases, with 11 bases of the junction left unmatched. The CDR3 consists of 17 residues. Germline V gene lookup returns CDR1 SGDLS and CDR2 YYNGEE.

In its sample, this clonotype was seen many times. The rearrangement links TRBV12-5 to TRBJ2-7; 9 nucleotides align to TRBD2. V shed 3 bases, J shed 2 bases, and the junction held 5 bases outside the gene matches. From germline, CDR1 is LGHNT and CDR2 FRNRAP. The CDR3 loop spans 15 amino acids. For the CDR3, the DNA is TGTGCTAGTGGTTTTCGCCTAGCGGGACCCTACGAGCAGTACTTC. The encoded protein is CASGFRLAGPYEQYF.

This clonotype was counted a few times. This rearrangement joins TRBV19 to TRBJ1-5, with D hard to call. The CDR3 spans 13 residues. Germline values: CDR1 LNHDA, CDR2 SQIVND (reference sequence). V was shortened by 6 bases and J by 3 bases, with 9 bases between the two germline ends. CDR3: CASSVAFNQPQHF. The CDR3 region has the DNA TGTGCCAGTAGCGTAGCCTTCAATCAGCCCCAGCATTTT.

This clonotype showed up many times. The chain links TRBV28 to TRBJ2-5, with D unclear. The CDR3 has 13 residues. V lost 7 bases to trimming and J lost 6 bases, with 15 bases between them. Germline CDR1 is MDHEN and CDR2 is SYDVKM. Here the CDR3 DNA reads TGTGCCAGCAATTCCCAGGCCACCAAGACCCAGTACTTC. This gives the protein CASNSQATKTQYF.

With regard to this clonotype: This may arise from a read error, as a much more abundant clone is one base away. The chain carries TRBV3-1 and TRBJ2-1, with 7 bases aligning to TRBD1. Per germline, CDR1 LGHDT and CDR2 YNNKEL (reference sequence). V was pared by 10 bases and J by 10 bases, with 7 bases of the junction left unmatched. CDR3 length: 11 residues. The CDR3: CANTGVGEQFF. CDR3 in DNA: TGTGCCAACACAGGGGTCGGGGAGCAGTTCTTC.

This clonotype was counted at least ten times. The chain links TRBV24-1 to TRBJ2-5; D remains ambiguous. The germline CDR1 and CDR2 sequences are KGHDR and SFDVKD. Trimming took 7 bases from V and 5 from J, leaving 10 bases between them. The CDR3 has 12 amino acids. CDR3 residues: CATSSDWETQYF. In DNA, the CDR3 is TGTGCCACCAGCAGCGATTGGGAGACCCAGTACTTC.

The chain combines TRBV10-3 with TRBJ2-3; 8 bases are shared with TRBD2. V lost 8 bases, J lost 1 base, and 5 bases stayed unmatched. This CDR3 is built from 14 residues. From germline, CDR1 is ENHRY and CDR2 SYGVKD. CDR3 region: CAIGGAGGTDTQYF. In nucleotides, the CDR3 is TGTGCCATCGGTGGAGCGGGAGGCACAGATACGCAGTATTTT.

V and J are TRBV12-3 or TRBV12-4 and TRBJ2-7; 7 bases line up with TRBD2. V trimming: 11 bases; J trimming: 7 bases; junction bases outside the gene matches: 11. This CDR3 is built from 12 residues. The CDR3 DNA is TGTGCCCGCCAGGAGGGAGGGTGGGAGCAGTACTTC. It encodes CARQEGGWEQYF.

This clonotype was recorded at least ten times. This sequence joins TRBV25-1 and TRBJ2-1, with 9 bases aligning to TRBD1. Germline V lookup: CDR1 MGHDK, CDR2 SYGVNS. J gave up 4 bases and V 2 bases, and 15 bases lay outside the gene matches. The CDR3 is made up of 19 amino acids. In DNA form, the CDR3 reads TGTGCCAGCAGTGAAAATGTTAAACCCGACAGGGGGAATTACAATGAGCAGTTCTTC. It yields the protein CASSENVKPDRGNYNEQFF. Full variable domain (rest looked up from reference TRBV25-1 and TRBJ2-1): EADIYQTPRYLVIGTGKKITLECSQTMGHDKMYWYQQDPGMELHLIHYSYGVNSTEKGDLSSESTVSRIRTEHFPLTLESARPSHTSQYLCASSENVKPDRGNYNEQFFGPGTRLTVL.

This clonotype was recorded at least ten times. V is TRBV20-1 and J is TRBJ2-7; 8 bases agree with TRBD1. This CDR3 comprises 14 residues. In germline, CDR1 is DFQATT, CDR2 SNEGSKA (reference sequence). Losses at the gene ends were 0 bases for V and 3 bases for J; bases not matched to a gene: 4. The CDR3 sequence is CSAREPGQDYEQYF. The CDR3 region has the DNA TGCAGTGCTAGAGAACCGGGACAGGACTACGAGCAGTACTTC.

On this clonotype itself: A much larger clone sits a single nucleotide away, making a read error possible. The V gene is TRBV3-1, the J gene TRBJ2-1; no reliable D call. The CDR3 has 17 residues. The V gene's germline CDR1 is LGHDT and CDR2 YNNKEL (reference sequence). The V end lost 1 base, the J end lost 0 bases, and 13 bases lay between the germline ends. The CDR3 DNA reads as TGTGCCAGCAGCCAAGTCATGGCGCTTAGCTCCTACAATGAGCAGTTCTTC. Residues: CASSQVMALSSYNEQFF.

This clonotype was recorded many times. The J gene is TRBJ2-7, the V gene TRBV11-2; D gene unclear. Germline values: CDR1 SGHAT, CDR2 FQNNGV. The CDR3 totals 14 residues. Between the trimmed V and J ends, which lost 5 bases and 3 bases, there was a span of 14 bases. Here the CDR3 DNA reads TGTGCCAGCAGCCCCACGCAGCTCTACTACGAGCAGTACTTC. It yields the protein CASSPTQLYYEQYF.

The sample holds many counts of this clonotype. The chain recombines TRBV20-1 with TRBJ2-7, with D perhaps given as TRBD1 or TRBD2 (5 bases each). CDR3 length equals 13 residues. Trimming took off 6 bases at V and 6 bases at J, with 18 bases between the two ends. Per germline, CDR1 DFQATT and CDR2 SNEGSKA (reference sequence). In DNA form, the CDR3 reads TGCAGTGCCCAGGGAGCCTCCCGCCGCGAGCAGTACTTC. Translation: CSAQGASRREQYF.